This TCR beta chain stems from a study of blood T cell repertoires in COVID-19 (dated by TCRdb to the early 2020s). Background on the whole study: The collaborator samples originated in the United States, Italy and Spain and spanned the acute and convalescent phases of COVID-19. The sample metadata nearly always contained a de-identified subject ID, COVID-19 status, age in years and sex. The material from the prospective study consisted of cDNA or gDNA derived from T cells, B-cell-depleted T cells, or PBMCs. HLA class I and class II types, where available, came from metadata supplied by the sample provider rather than from assay-based typing. The samples were drawn from two sources: the first 160 participants of the ongoing ImmuneRACE study, and 950 to 1,500 subjects contributed by 6 global collaborators. Deeply sampled blood TCRbeta repertoires from subjects exposed to, actively infected with, or recovered from COVID-19 were included in the dataset. The repertoires were released in a freely available public database intended as a resource for research on the immune response to SARS-CoV-2.

Participants in the prospective study were aged roughly 18 to 95 years, lived in about two dozen United States geographic areas, and enrolled through a virtual design. In the prospective study, cohorts were assigned on the basis of participant-reported clinical history obtained from a screening survey and a study questionnaire. ImmuneRACE Cohort 3 recovered participants were defined by two consecutive negative NP/OP PCR tests, healthcare professional clearance, or symptom resolution. In the prospective study, mobile phlebotomists collected whole blood, serum and a nasopharyngeal or oropharyngeal swab from each participant. Additional blood draws and questionnaires over an approximately two-month period could optionally be provided by prospective study participants. Before DNA extraction, blood samples from the prospective study were shipped at room temperature or frozen. TCRbeta CDR3 regions were amplified from genomic DNA by means of the immunoSEQ Assay, a bias-controlled multiplex PCR. Per the source publication's procedure: Within the assay, amplification of reference gene primers was used to estimate how many nucleated cells each sample contained. Sequence reads were collapsed and filtered to measure the absolute abundance of every unique TCRbeta CDR3 rearrangement. For each sample, productive Simpson clonality was calculated as the square root of Simpson's diversity index over productive rearrangements. This is the immuneACCESS table as TCRdb keeps it, with only in-frame sequences that have V and J called. A part of the clones is gone; compared with another copy, unresolved V genes explain less than half, and the rest is unexplained. Clonal size and the V and J genes are those of that table, whereas D and trimming came from the DNA. The sample table records a few hundred thousand clones; about 80% of these occur just once. The ten largest clones add up to around 3.6% of the sample.

About this clone: The specificity of this receptor is unknown. The input lacks base qualities; no much larger clone sits a single base away.

General study outcomes and caveats: How much clinical and demographic metadata was included differed by source and by participant, and the metadata was provided uncurated.

The CDR3 starts with the cysteine, ends with the phenylalanine, and has 15 residues. CDR3 DNA only is kept here, 45 bases in frame from base 1. V lost 3 bases and J lost 2 bases; the stretch between them is 12 bases long. As encoded in the germline V gene (reference sequence), CDR1 is SGHNT while CDR2 is YYREEE. This chain joins TRBV5-4 to TRBJ2-1, with a weak D call of TRBD1 (5 bases match). Material: PBMCs or T cells enriched from blood (not recorded which). The clonotype was recovered from a man aged 45-60 years who had recovered from COVID-19. The CDR3 protein is CASSSRVEAYNEQFF. The DNA is as follows: TGTGCCAGCAGCTCCAGGGTTGAGGCCTACAATGAGCAGTTCTTC.